These 10 T cell receptor beta chains were all obtained from the same sample, sequenced in a study of blood T cells in healthy people across ages. The authors ran a second PCR of roughly 6 to 12 cycles using a sample-barcoded 5' primer and a J-beta primer mix. TCRdb recomputed calls from the 5' RACE reads with MiXCR, one row per CDR3 protein. Counted here are 650,000 or so distinct CDR3 sequences, more than 45% occurring once; the ten biggest clones make up less than 15%. The specimen was blood. The receptors stem from a woman aged 80 or over in good health.

Worth noting for this clonotype: Compared with germline, one end of the junction differs, possibly owing to a read error. This chain connects TRBV10-3 to TRBJ2-3, with 13 bases matching TRBD2. The germline CDR1 and CDR2 sequences are ENHRY and SYGVKD. CDR3 length: 14 amino acids. The DNA for the CDR3 is TGCGCCACCAAAGGGACTAGCGGGGATGATACGCAGTATTTT. This translates into CATKGTSGDDTQYF.

The chain employs TRBV19 and TRBJ2-5, with D tentatively TRBD1 (5 bases). Per germline, CDR1 LNHDA and CDR2 SQIVND (reference sequence). V gave up 3 bases and J gave up 1 base, with 18 bases separating them. CDR3 length: 17 residues. In nucleotides, the CDR3 is TGTGCCAGTAGTATCGGTCGGCAGGGAACCTTCCAAGAGACCCAGTACTTC. The encoded protein is CASSIGRQGTFQETQYF.

Remarks on this clonotype: A much larger clone lies a single base off, so this may be a read error. The chain recombines TRBV20-1 with TRBJ2-3, with 8 bases matching TRBD2. Germline V gives CDR1 DFQATT, CDR2 SNEGSKA (reference sequence). CDR3 size: 17 residues. In DNA, the CDR3 is TGCGGTGGGGTACTAGCGGCAAGCCTCCTAGCGGCAGATACGCAGTATTTT. Protein product: CGGVLAASLLAADTQYF.

This clonotype was seen at least ten times. The chain is built from TRBV29-1 and TRBJ2-1; TRBD2 aligns across 10 bases. The CDR3 extends over 14 amino acids. Trimming cost V 3 bases and J 4 bases; bases outside gene matches: 3. The V gene's germline CDR1 is SQVTM and CDR2 ANQGSEA. CDR3 loop: CSVDGAGGYNEQFF. CDR3 in DNA: TGCAGCGTTGATGGAGCGGGAGGGTACAATGAGCAGTTCTTC.

The chain recombines TRBV2 with TRBJ2-3; 9 nucleotides agree with TRBD2. Germline CDR1 is SNHLY and CDR2 is FYNNEI. V shed 6 bases, J shed 5 bases, and the junction held 15 bases outside the gene matches. The CDR3 covers 17 residues. The CDR3 loop is CASSGYSGLARRDTQYF. CDR3 in DNA: TGTGCCAGCAGCGGATACTCCGGACTAGCGAGGAGAGATACGCAGTATTTT. Together with reference TRBV2 and TRBJ2-3, the CDR3 gives the full variable domain: EPEVTQTPSHQVTQMGQEVILRCVPISNHLYFYWYRQILGQKVEFLVSFYNNEISEKSEIFDDQFSVERPDGSNFTLKIRSTKLEDSAMYFCASSGYSGLARRDTQYFGPGTRLTVL.

This clonotype was recorded at least ten times. J is TRBJ2-4 and V is TRBV6-6; D ambiguous. V lost 4 bases and J 9 bases, leaving 10 bases between the germline ends. CDR1 MNHNY and CDR2 SVGAGI come from the germline V gene (reference sequence). The CDR3 has 12 residues. The DNA of the CDR3 is TGTGCCAGCAGTTCTCGGAGCACCATTCAGTACTTC. Translated, it gives CASSSRSTIQYF.

The chain carries TRBV29-1 and TRBJ2-5, with D unresolved. The DNA end is a closer match to TRBJ2-7, so the J assignment may be wrong. This CDR3 spans 12 amino acids. Per germline, CDR1 SQVTM and CDR2 ANQGSEA. The DNA for the CDR3 is TGCAGCGCGGCGGCTAATCGCTACGAGCAGTACTTC. Residues: CSAAANRYEQYF.

The V and J genes are TRBV7-2 and TRBJ1-1; a possible D gene is TRBD1 (6 bases). This CDR3 region has 15 residues. The germline CDR1 and CDR2 sequences are SGHTA and FQGNSA. Trimming shortened V by 3 bases and J by 0 bases, and 11 bases separated the two germline ends. The CDR3 nucleotides are TGTGCCAGCAGCTTGACAGGCAACATGAACACTGAAGCTTTCTTT. Translation gives CASSLTGNMNTEAFF.

Many counts were recorded for this clonotype. V is TRBV4-1 and J is TRBJ1-4, with D unresolved. The germline gives CDR1 MGHRA, CDR2 YSYEKL. The length of the CDR3 is 15 residues. V lost 1 base and J 4 bases, leaving 10 bases between the germline ends. The chain's CDR3 is CASSQARQSNEKLFF. CDR3 in DNA: TGCGCCAGCAGCCAAGCCAGGCAGAGTAATGAAAAACTGTTTTTT.

This clonotype was counted between two and nine times. The gene calls are TRBV7-9 and TRBJ2-5; 12 bases agree with TRBD2. The CDR3 has 19 amino acids. Germline lookup yields CDR1 SEHNR and CDR2 FQNEAQ (reference sequence). Trimming took 4 bases from V and 5 from J; bases not matched to a gene: 17. CDR3 sequence (DNA): TGTGCCAGCAGCTATCGACTAGCGGGAGACGGGCGTCCCCCGGAGACCCAGTACTTC. Encoded protein: CASSYRLAGDGRPPETQYF.